The 19 T cell receptor beta chains below come from one sample, sequenced in a study of blood T cell repertoires in COVID-19. This table comes from immunoSEQ multiplex PCR, and its TCRdb copy is limited to in-frame clones, with some not included. The sample has 150,000 to 200,000 clones, around 87% seen once; the top ten hold approximately 4%. The sequenced sample consisted of peripheral blood. These receptors all stem from a man aged 18 to 30 with active or convalescent COVID-19.

V gene TRBV12-3 or TRBV12-4 combines with J gene TRBJ2-7; a weak D match, TRBD1 (6 bases). Between the trimmed V and J ends, which lost 5 bases and 4 bases, there was a span of 9 bases. This CDR3 contains 12 residues. The CDR3 sequence is CASSRDRYEQYF. CDR3 coding DNA: TGTGCCAGCAGTCGCGACAGGTACGAGCAGTACTTC.

V and J are TRBV4-1 and TRBJ1-2; D gene uncertain. This CDR3 is 13 amino acids long. Germline V gene data show CDR1 as MGHRA and CDR2 as YSYEKL. V lost 0 bases and J 3 bases, leaving 5 bases between the germline ends. Here the CDR3 DNA reads TGCGCCAGCAGCCAAGATGCGGACTATGGCTACACCTTC. The encoded protein is CASSQDADYGYTF.

The chain uses TRBV12-5 and TRBJ1-1; D unclear. The germline V gene has CDR1 LGHNT and CDR2 FRNRAP. The CDR3 consists of 12 residues. Trimming took off 5 bases at V and 6 bases at J, with 10 bases between the two ends. CDR3 amino acids: CASGHGKAEAFF. The CDR3 DNA reads TGTGCTAGTGGTCACGGGAAGGCTGAAGCTTTCTTT.

In this sample, this clone turned up once. The chain employs TRBV27 and TRBJ1-5; possibly TRBD1 for D (6 bases). V gave up 4 bases and J gave up 4 bases, with 8 bases separating them. CDR1 and CDR2 from the germline V gene are MNHEY and SMNVEV (reference sequence). There are 13 residues in the CDR3. The CDR3 nucleotides are TGTGCCAGCAGTTGGGGACAAAATCAGCCCCAGCATTTT. Its translation: CASSWGQNQPQHF.

The V and J genes are TRBV5-1 and TRBJ1-2; D is possibly TRBD1 (5 bases). Germline CDR1 SGHRS, CDR2 YFSETQ. Trimming took off 4 bases at V and 4 bases at J, with 11 bases between the two ends. The CDR3 spans 13 residues. The CDR3 protein is CASSQGFGYGYTF. In DNA, the CDR3 is TGCGCCAGCAGCCAGGGATTCGGCTATGGCTACACCTTC.

The chain joins TRBV7-9 to TRBJ2-1; no firm D call. The CDR3 length is 16 residues. Deletions cut 2 bases from V and 0 bases from J, with 11 bases between. CDR1 is SEHNR and CDR2 is FQNEAQ in the germline V gene (reference sequence). CDR3 sequence: CASSLSASSSYNEQFF. In nucleotides, the CDR3 is TGTGCCAGCAGCTTATCAGCGTCTAGCTCCTACAATGAGCAGTTCTTC. Full variable domain (outside the CDR3, taken from reference TRBV7-9 and TRBJ2-1): DTGVSQNPRHKITKRGQNVTFRCDPISEHNRLYWYRQTLGQGPEFLTYFQNEAQLEKSRLLSDRFSAERPKGSFSTLEIQRTEQGDSAMYLCASSLSASSSYNEQFFGPGTRLTVL.

This chain connects TRBV5-5 to TRBJ2-5; D may match TRBD1 or TRBD2 (6 bases each). V dropped 7 bases and J dropped 4 bases, with 17 bases sitting between them. The CDR3 sequence is 14 residues long. Germline V lookup: CDR1 SGHKS, CDR2 YYEKEE (reference sequence). This CDR3 is CASGLGAGSETQYF. The CDR3 bases are TGTGCCAGCGGGTTGGGGGCGGGGTCAGAGACCCAGTACTTC. Full variable domain (missing parts from reference TRBV5-5 and TRBJ2-5): DAGVTQSPTHLIKTRGQQVTLRCSPISGHKSVSWYQQVLGQGPQFIFQYYEKEERGRGNFPDRFSARQFPNYSSELNVNALLLGDSALYLCASGLGAGSETQYFGPGTRLLVL.

V usage is TRBV19 and J usage is TRBJ1-2, with D tentatively TRBD1 (6 bases). Germline V gives CDR1 LNHDA, CDR2 SQIVND (reference sequence). CDR3 length equals 14 residues. V was trimmed by 6 bases and J by 0 bases, leaving 11 bases between them. CDR3 nucleotides: TGTGCCAGTAGAGATAGGGGGACTAACTATGGCTACACCTTC. Translating it yields CASRDRGTNYGYTF.

This rearrangement joins TRBV7-2 to TRBJ2-5; no definite D call. Germline V CDR1 and CDR2: SGHTA, FQGNSA. V lost 1 base, J lost 1 base, and 7 bases lay in between. CDR3 length: 14 amino acids. CDR3 amino acids: CASSLDSIQETQYF. In DNA form, the CDR3 reads TGTGCCAGCAGCTTAGATTCAATCCAAGAGACCCAGTACTTC.

The chain combines TRBV15 with TRBJ1-5; 8 bases are a match to TRBD1. J lost 4 bases, V lost 5 bases, and 10 bases had no gene match. The CDR3 has 16 amino acids. The V gene's germline CDR1 is LNHNV and CDR2 YYDKDF (reference sequence). The CDR3 region has the DNA TGTGCCACCAGCTTCTCGCCGTGGACAGGGAATCAGCCCCAGCATTTT. Translating gives CATSFSPWTGNQPQHF.

The chain couples TRBV28 to TRBJ1-5; no clear D gene. In germline, CDR1 is MDHEN, CDR2 SYDVKM. This CDR3 spans 13 amino acids. Trimming shortened V by 5 bases and J by 5 bases, and 10 bases separated the two germline ends. CDR3 in amino acids: CASSPGRDQPQHF. Written as DNA, the CDR3 is TGTGCCAGCAGTCCCGGGAGGGATCAGCCCCAGCATTTT.

The CDR3 reads CASSDGQLNTEAFF. As DNA, the CDR3 is TGTGCCAGCAGTGACGGACAGTTGAACACTGAAGCTTTCTTT. The chain carries TRBV6-2 or TRBV6-3 and TRBJ1-1; weak D call: TRBD1 (6 bases). Germline loops: CDR1 MNHEY, CDR2 SVGEGT. This CDR3 is built from 14 residues. V was trimmed by 5 bases and J by 0 bases, leaving 10 bases between them.

This chain connects TRBV4-1 to TRBJ1-3, with unresolved D. The CDR3 has 16 residues. Germline V gene lookup returns CDR1 MGHRA and CDR2 YSYEKL. V lost 4 bases, J lost 5 bases, and 18 bases lay in between. The CDR3 nucleotides read TGCGCCAGCAGCCCCGGAAGGGAGGACCCTCGAAACACCATATATTTT. This gives the protein CASSPGREDPRNTIYF.

The chain couples TRBV11-2 to TRBJ2-5; TRBD2 aligns across 16 bases. The CDR3 is 17 amino acids. Germline V CDR1 and CDR2: SGHAT, FQNNGV. Trimming took 3 bases from V and 3 from J; bases not matched to a gene: 4. The CDR3 here is CASSLGLAGGPKETQYF. The CDR3 DNA sequence: TGTGCCAGCAGCTTGGGACTAGCGGGAGGGCCGAAAGAGACCCAGTACTTC.

This clone was recorded once. The gene calls are TRBV5-1 and TRBJ1-1; D may be TRBD1 (6 bases). V lost 0 bases and J 3 bases, leaving 24 bases between the germline ends. From germline, CDR1 is SGHRS and CDR2 YFSETQ. The CDR3 has 19 amino acids. CDR3 protein: CASSLVHRDLQFGDTEAFF. CDR3 DNA sequence: TGCGCCAGCAGCTTGGTTCACAGGGACCTCCAATTTGGGGACACTGAAGCTTTCTTT.

The chain combines TRBV15 with TRBJ1-5; 7 bases line up with TRBD1. The CDR3 is made up of 15 amino acids. V dropped 4 bases and J dropped 3; count of bases not matched to a gene: 6. The germline gives CDR1 LNHNV, CDR2 YYDKDF (reference sequence). The CDR3 DNA sequence: TGTGCCACCAGCACTCCCGGGACAGTCAATCAGCCCCAGCATTTT. Protein: CATSTPGTVNQPQHF.

This chain connects TRBV10-3 to TRBJ2-1; no clear D. There are 17 residues in the CDR3. V gave up 0 bases and J gave up 0 bases, with 12 bases separating them. CDR1 and CDR2 from the germline V gene are ENHRY and SYGVKD. CDR3 amino acids: CAISESTGGSSYNEQFF. In DNA, the CDR3 is TGTGCCATCAGTGAGTCGACGGGTGGAAGCTCCTACAATGAGCAGTTCTTC.

The chain employs TRBV6-6 and TRBJ1-5; D is uncertain. The CDR3 sequence is 14 residues long. The germline CDR1 and CDR2 sequences are MNHNY and SVGAGI (reference sequence). The germline V and J ends were trimmed by 5 bases and 3 bases, with 11 bases remaining between them. CDR3 coding DNA: TGTGCCAGCAGTCGCCGGGAATACAATCAGCCCCAGCATTTT. Translated, it gives CASSRREYNQPQHF.

The table lists this clone with a count of one. This chain joins TRBV6-5 and TRBJ2-5; 11 bases are a match to TRBD2. Unmatched junction bases numbered 2, after V lost 7 bases and J lost 1 base. This CDR3 is built from 14 residues. Germline V gene sequence: CDR1 MNHEY, CDR2 SVGAGI. CDR3 nucleotide sequence: TGTGCCAGCAATCTAGCGGGGGGCCAAGAGACCCAGTACTTC. Translated, it gives CASNLAGGQETQYF.